This entry lists 9 T cell receptor beta chains sequenced from one sample in a study of CD8 T cells in Susac syndrome. After extraction with the RNeasy kit, roughly 0.5 to 1 ug of the RNA was reverse transcribed using random hexamers. TCRdb re-analysed the immunoSEQ multiplex PCR reads in MiXCR, keeping a single row per CDR3 protein. This sample carries about 140,000 distinct CDR3 sequences, around 95% of them seen once, and the ten largest clones take approximately 0.18%. The sample taken for sequencing was CD8+ T cells from PBMCs. The receptors stem from a human donor with Susac syndrome.

The chain is built from TRBV27 and TRBJ2-7, with 10 bases fitting TRBD1. Germline V CDR1 and CDR2: MNHEY, SMNVEV (reference sequence). CDR3 length: 15 amino acids. V lost 3 bases and J lost 3; bases outside the gene matches: 5. The CDR3 DNA reads TGTGCCAGCAGTTTGGGACAGGGGTTCTTCTACGAGCAGTACTTC. Protein: CASSLGQGFFYEQYF.

This rearrangement joins TRBV29-1 to TRBJ1-1; no firm D call. CDR3 size: 14 residues. In germline, CDR1 is SQVTM, CDR2 ANQGSEA. Trimming stripped 3 bases from V and 1 base from J, with 12 bases between. Here the CDR3 reads CSVEPHSGNTEAFF. The CDR3 coding sequence is TGCAGCGTTGAGCCTCACAGCGGGAACACTGAAGCTTTCTTT.

The chain employs TRBV7-9 and TRBJ2-1; 13 nucleotides match TRBD2. Germline-derived CDR1 and CDR2 are SEHNR and FQNEAQ (reference sequence). The J segment lost 9 bases and the V segment lost 5 bases, leaving 13 bases of the junction unmatched. The CDR3 consists of 17 residues. CDR3 DNA: TGTGCCAGCAGCCGGGGACTAGCGGGAACCCCCACCGGTGAGCAGTTCTTC. Protein product: CASSRGLAGTPTGEQFF.

The chain carries TRBV30 and TRBJ1-5; 10 bases agree with TRBD1. V gave up 8 bases and J gave up 4 bases; unmatched junction bases: 5. The CDR3 has 13 residues. Germline CDR1 reads GTSNPN; CDR2 reads SVGIG (reference sequence). CDR3 sequence: CAMDRGRNQPQHF. CDR3 in DNA: TGTGCCATGGACAGGGGGAGGAATCAGCCCCAGCATTTT.

The gene calls are TRBV13 and TRBJ2-1; possibly TRBD2 for D (6 bases). The CDR3 is made up of 13 amino acids. CDR1 and CDR2 from the germline V gene are PRHDT and FYEKMQ (reference sequence). Deletions cut 4 bases from V and 8 bases from J, with 12 bases between. CDR3 sequence reads: CASSYPSGDEQFF. CDR3 in DNA: TGTGCCAGCAGCTACCCGTCGGGGGATGAGCAGTTCTTC.

This rearrangement joins TRBV6-5 to TRBJ2-3, with D perhaps matching TRBD1 (5 bases). The CDR3 is made up of 13 amino acids. The V end lost 10 bases, the J end lost 0 bases, and 11 bases lay between the germline ends. Germline V gene lookup returns CDR1 MNHEY and CDR2 SVGAGI. The DNA of the CDR3 is TGTGCCACCAGGGATCATAGCACAGATACGCAGTATTTT. Protein sequence: CATRDHSTDTQYF.

This clonotype appeared once. The chain joins TRBV7-8 to TRBJ1-5, with D hard to call. Deletions cut 1 base from V and 7 bases from J, with 8 bases between. The length of the CDR3 is 13 residues. Germline V gene sequence: CDR1 SGHVS, CDR2 FQNEAQ. The CDR3 DNA sequence: TGTGCCAGCAGCTTAGGGACCATCCAGCCCCAGCATTTT. The encoded protein is CASSLGTIQPQHF.

The rearrangement links TRBV9 to TRBJ2-5; unclear D gene. The CDR3 contains 14 residues. The germline V gene encodes CDR1 SGDLS and CDR2 YYNGEE. Trimming took off 9 bases at V and 5 bases at J, with 20 bases between the two ends. Written as DNA, the CDR3 is TGTGCCACCCTCCCGAGTGAGAGGTGGGAGACCCAGTACTTC. Translating it yields CATLPSERWETQYF.

This chain connects TRBV10-3 to TRBJ2-7; no reliable D call. The germline V and J ends were trimmed by 4 bases and 0 bases, with 13 bases remaining between them. The CDR3 covers 15 residues. CDR1 and CDR2 (germline): ENHRY, SYGVKD. In DNA form, the CDR3 reads TGTGCCATCAGTGCCATGGCCCAGCCCTCCTACGAGCAGTACTTC. It specifies CAISAMAQPSYEQYF.